This TCR beta chain came from a study of control samples from healthy donors and cancer patients (dated by TCRdb to about 2020). The library was built by means of the immunoSEQ multiplex PCR assay. TCRdb's version of the immuneACCESS table is confined to in-frame rearrangements and falls short of the full clone set. An unresolved V gene accounts for under half of the shortfall where checked; the remainder is of unknown origin. Here the sample has tens of thousands of clones; roughly 84% occur a single time. The ten biggest clones cover roughly 12% of the sample. V gives up 5 bases and J gives up 0 bases, and the segment between their germline ends measures 11 bases. The CDR3 measures 15 amino acids from cysteine to phenylalanine. CDR3 DNA only is kept here, 45 bases in frame from base 1. The germline V gene specifies SGHVS as CDR1 and FQNEAQ as CDR2. A note on this clone: The antigen it binds to is not known. Base qualities are not provided; no much larger clone lies one nucleotide away.

Sequencing was done on a sample of PBMCs. The sequence was obtained from a man aged 60 to 75 with head and neck cancer. The rearranged segments are TRBV7-8 and TRBJ2-1, and TRBD2 may be the D gene, going by 6 matching bases. For the CDR3, the sequence is CASSGGRTSYNEQFF. Read as DNA, the sequence is TGTGCCAGCAGCGGTGGGAGGACCTCCTACAATGAGCAGTTCTTC.